This T cell receptor (beta chain) was captured in a study of blood T cell repertoires in COVID-19. Looking at the study overall: Samples came from the United States, Italy and Spain, spanning acute and convalescent COVID-19. From T cells, B-cell-depleted T cells, or PBMCs came the material, which was cDNA or gDNA.

Here immunoSEQ multiplex PCR was the method, and the copy in TCRdb shows in-frame clones only, minus some. The table shows fewer than 450,000 clones, with less than 95% occurring only once. V was trimmed by 2 bases and J by 0 bases, leaving 7 bases between them. Per the germline V gene, CDR1 is MNHEY and CDR2 is SVGEGT. The CDR3 is made up of 14 amino acids. Those who participated ranged in age from about 18 to 89 years and resided in roughly 26 US areas. Participant-given clinical history determined each cohort assignment. The genes are TRBV6-2 or TRBV6-3 and TRBJ1-1, with unresolved D. Sequencing used PBMCs or T cells enriched from blood (not recorded which). This clonotype was sampled from a young man who had recovered from COVID-19. Here the CDR3 DNA reads TGTGCCAGCAGTTACCCGGTCATGAACACTGAAGCTTTCTTT. It specifies CASSYPVMNTEAFF.